One sample yielded the 8 T cell receptor beta chains listed below, sequenced in a study of Graves' ophthalmopathy and Graves' hyperthyroidism. RNA transcripts were the source from which TCR beta CDR3 regions were amplified. First-round RT-PCR used HTBI primers; second-round multiplex PCR followed. TCRdb processed the multiplex PCR reads anew with MiXCR; each CDR3 protein has one entry. The table includes 170,000 or so distinct CDR3 sequences, roughly 36% detected once. The sequenced sample was peripheral blood. Source of these receptors: a young man with Graves' ophthalmopathy.

This clonotype was recorded at least ten times. DNA of the CDR3: TGCGCCAGCAGCTTGAACACAGATAACTATGGCTACACCTTC. Translating it yields CASSLNTDNYGYTF. The chain recombines TRBV5-1 with TRBJ1-2; no reliable D call. The CDR3 is made up of 14 amino acids. Trimming shortened V by 1 base and J by 1 base, and 8 bases separated the two germline ends. Germline-derived CDR1 and CDR2 are SGHRS and YFSETQ.

This clonotype was counted at least ten times. The gene calls are TRBV6-5 and TRBJ2-5; TRBD1 is a possible D gene (7 bases). V dropped 7 bases and J dropped 5 bases, with 20 bases sitting between them. This CDR3 region has 15 residues. The V gene's germline CDR1 is MNHEY and CDR2 SVGAGI. CDR3 sequence (DNA): TGTGCCAGCACCTCTAACAGGGGAGGTGGGGAGACCCAGTACTTC. Its protein is CASTSNRGGGETQYF.

This clonotype was recorded many times. The chain joins TRBV6-6 to TRBJ2-1; D may be TRBD2 (6 bases). Germline CDR1 reads MNHNY; CDR2 reads SVGAGI (reference sequence). The CDR3 spans 19 residues. Trimming shortened V by 5 bases and J by 3 bases, and 26 bases separated the two germline ends. This CDR3 is CASSPGRVGTLLVYNEQFF. The DNA for the CDR3 is TGTGCCAGCAGTCCTGGCAGGGTCGGGACTCTCTTAGTCTACAATGAGCAGTTCTTC.

This rearrangement joins TRBV28 to TRBJ2-7, with 8 bases identical to TRBD1. CDR1 and CDR2 (germline): MDHEN, SYDVKM. J gave up 0 bases and V 5 bases, and 18 bases lay outside the gene matches. The CDR3 extends over 19 amino acids. As DNA, the CDR3 is TGTGCCAGCAGTCCAAGACGGTGGACAAACAGGGGGAGCTCCTACGAGCAGTACTTC. Its translation: CASSPRRWTNRGSSYEQYF.

In its sample, this clonotype was seen many times. The chain is built from TRBV6-2 or TRBV6-3 and TRBJ2-7; the match to TRBD2 covers 12 bases. Trimming removed 2 bases from V and 6 bases from J; junction bases left unmatched: 2. The germline V gene has CDR1 MNHEY and CDR2 SVGEGT. The CDR3 has 14 amino acids. The CDR3 reads CASSYGTSGCEQYF. The CDR3 DNA reads as TGTGCCAGCAGTTACGGGACTAGCGGGTGCGAGCAGTACTTC.

This chain connects TRBV12-3 or TRBV12-4 to TRBJ2-5; D is unclear. This CDR3 contains 15 residues. Deletions cut 6 bases from V and 5 bases from J, with 19 bases between. The CDR3 sequence is CASSPAYSMQETQYF. The CDR3 DNA reads TGTGCCAGCAGCCCAGCTTATTCGATGCAGGAGACCCAGTACTTC.

This clonotype was detected many times. V usage is TRBV6-2 or TRBV6-3 and J usage is TRBJ2-7; tentative D call: TRBD2 (5 bases). Trimming removed 7 bases at V and 2 bases at J, with 18 bases between. CDR1 is MNHEY, CDR2 SVGEGT, per germline. The CDR3 runs to 15 residues. For the CDR3, the DNA is TGTGCCAGCACCTACGGGGAACGGGCCACCTACGAGCAGTACTTC. It is translated as CASTYGERATYEQYF.

This clonotype has only a few counts. The rearrangement joins TRBV12-3 or TRBV12-4 to TRBJ1-5; 7 positions match TRBD1. With 3 bases clipped from V and 4 bases from J, the junction kept 6 bases outside the gene matches. The CDR3 loop spans 15 amino acids. CDR3 sequence reads: CASSFSGTVNQPQHF. The CDR3 nucleotides are TGTGCCAGCAGTTTCTCCGGGACAGTGAATCAGCCCCAGCATTTT.